Sequencing of this TCR beta chain was carried out in a study of T cell responses to AZD1222 COVID-19 vaccine. As for this clone: Antigen: not known.

Findings and limits, study-wide: The study identified only a handful of AZD1222 recipients as seropositive at baseline. Vaccine-associated CD4 TCRs ranged over spike, dominating at 160-218 and 743-854. The donor cohort was predominantly white British with a female majority, and clonal diversity may have been underestimated. Researchers took repertoire samples only after the peak T cell response had come.

Trimming took off 0 bases at V and 0 bases at J, with 14 bases between the two ends. Germline values: CDR1 GTSNPN, CDR2 SVGIG (reference sequence). CDR3 length: 17 residues. Some clones are missing from TCRdb's copy, which holds only in-frame ones; the method was immunoSEQ multiplex PCR. Counted here are over 100,000 clones, 65% to 90% occurring once; the ten biggest clones make up 6.5% to 8.5%. This receptor was identified in an adult who received the MenACWY meningococcal vaccine as a control. Specimen: peripheral blood, collected 28 days after the second dose of the MenACWY control vaccine. This chain joins TRBV30 and TRBJ1-4, with D perhaps TRBD1 (5 bases). CDR3: CAWSVAGASATNEKLFF. In DNA form, the CDR3 reads TGTGCCTGGAGTGTGGCCGGGGCGAGCGCAACTAATGAAAAACTGTTTTTT.